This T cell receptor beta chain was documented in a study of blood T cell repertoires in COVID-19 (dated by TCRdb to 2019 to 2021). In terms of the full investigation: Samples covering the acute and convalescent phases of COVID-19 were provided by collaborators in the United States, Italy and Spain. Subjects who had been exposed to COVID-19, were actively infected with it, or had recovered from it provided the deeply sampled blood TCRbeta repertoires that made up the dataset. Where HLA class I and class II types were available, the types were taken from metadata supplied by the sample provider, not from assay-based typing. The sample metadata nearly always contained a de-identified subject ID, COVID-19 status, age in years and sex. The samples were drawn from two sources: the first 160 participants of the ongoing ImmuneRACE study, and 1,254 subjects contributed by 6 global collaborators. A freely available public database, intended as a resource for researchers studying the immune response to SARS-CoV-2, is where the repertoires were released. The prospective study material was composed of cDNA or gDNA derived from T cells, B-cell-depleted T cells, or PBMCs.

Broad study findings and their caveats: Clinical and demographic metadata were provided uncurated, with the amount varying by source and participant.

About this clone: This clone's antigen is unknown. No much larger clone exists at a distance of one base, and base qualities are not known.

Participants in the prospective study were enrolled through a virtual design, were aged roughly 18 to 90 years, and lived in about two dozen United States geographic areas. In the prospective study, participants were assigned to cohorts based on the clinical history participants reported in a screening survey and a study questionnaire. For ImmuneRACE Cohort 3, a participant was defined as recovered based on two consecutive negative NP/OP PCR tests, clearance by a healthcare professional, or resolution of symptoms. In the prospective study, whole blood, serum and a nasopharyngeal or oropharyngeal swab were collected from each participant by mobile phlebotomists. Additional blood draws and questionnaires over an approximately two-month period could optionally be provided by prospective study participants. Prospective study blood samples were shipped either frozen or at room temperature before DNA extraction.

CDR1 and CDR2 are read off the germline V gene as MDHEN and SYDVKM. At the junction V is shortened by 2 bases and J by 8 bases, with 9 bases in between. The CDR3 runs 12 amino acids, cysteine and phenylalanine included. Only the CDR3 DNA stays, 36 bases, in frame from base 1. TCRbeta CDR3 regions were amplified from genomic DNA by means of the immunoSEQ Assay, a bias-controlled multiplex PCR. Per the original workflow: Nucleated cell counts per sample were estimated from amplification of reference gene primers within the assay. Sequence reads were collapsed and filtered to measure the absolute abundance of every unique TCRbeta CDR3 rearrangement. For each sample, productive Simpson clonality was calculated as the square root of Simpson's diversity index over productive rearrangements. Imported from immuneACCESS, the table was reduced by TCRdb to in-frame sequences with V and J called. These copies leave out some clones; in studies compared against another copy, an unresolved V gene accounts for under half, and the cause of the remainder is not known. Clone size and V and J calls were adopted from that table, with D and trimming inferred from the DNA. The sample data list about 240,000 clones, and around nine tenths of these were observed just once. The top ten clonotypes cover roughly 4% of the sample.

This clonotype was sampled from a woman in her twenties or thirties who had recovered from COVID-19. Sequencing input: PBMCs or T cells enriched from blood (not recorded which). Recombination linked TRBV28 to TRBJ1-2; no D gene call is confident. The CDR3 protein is CASSLGEYGYTF. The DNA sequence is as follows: TGTGCCAGCAGTTTAGGGGAGTACGGCTACACCTTC.